This entry features one T cell receptor beta chain sequence. What it binds is unknown. Arm-PCR of CDR3 regions and iRepertoire HTBI primers were the basis on which TCR beta libraries were built. MiXCR, run by TCRdb on the multiplex PCR reads, gives a single entry per CDR3 protein. The repertoire holds about 460,000 distinct CDR3 sequences, with about 20% as singletons. The entry originates in a study of regulatory T cells in long-lasting Graves disease. The study, taken as a whole, reports: There were preferences for TRBV28, TRBJ1-2 and TRBJ2-5 in persistent disease.

This CDR3 spans 14 amino acids. V lost 6 bases to trimming and J lost 3 bases, with 15 bases between them. Time point indicated: persistent/refractory GD, antithyroid drugs over 5 years with positive TRAb. PBMCs were the source of the RNA used for TCR sequencing. Enrollment of patients was through an endocrinology department in Xi'an, China. This TCR was recovered from a female donor with Graves disease. The sample in question was peripheral blood mononuclear cells (PBMCs), obtained when the disease was refractory, from a patient treated with antithyroid drugs. The rearrangement uses TRBV12-3 or TRBV12-4 and TRBJ2-7, with TRBD2 as a possible D gene (5 bases). CDR3 in DNA: TGTGCCAGCAGCCAAGTTGAGCGGAGCTACGAGCAGTACTTC. Its translation: CASSQVERSYEQYF.